The entry below describes one T cell receptor (beta chain). This sample was included in a study of memory CD4+ T cells and cytomegalovirus serostatus. Some clones are missing from TCRdb's copy, which holds only in-frame ones; the method was immunoSEQ multiplex PCR. The repertoire consists of about 82,000 clones, with around 80% occurring once and the leading ten covering roughly 0.85%. This CDR3 comprises 12 residues. From germline, CDR1 is LNHDA and CDR2 SQIVND (reference sequence). The V end was cut by 1 base, the J end by 3 bases, with 3 bases between. Single viable CD3+CD4+CD8-CD45RO+ cells were sorted as the memory CD4+ T cells. Serum IgG to CMV pp150, pp28, p38 and p52 defined serostatus.

Sequenced input: memory CD4+ T cells from blood. This sequence originates from an adult in good health and CMV-seronegative. V and J are TRBV19 and TRBJ1-2, with no clear D. The CDR3 sequence is CASSIVDYGYTF. The CDR3 bases are TGTGCCAGTAGTATAGTGGACTATGGCTACACCTTC.